This T cell receptor beta chain came from a study of blood T cell repertoires in COVID-19. For the study at large: Some COVID-19 samples were acute and others convalescent; all came from the United States, Italy and Spain. T cells, B-cell-depleted T cells, or PBMCs supplied cDNA or gDNA.

Original data processing: Estimation of nucleated cell counts relied on the amplification of reference gene primers. This table comes from immunoSEQ multiplex PCR, and its TCRdb copy is limited to in-frame clones, with some not included. V and J calls and clone size are as listed in that table; D and trimming were resolved from the DNA. The table shows about 290,000 clones, with roughly 80% occurring only once. This receptor was identified in a woman in her forties or fifties with active or convalescent COVID-19. Sequenced: peripheral blood.

The CDR3: CASSSIAGETQYF. DNA for the CDR3: TGTGCCAGCAGCTCCATTGCGGGGGAGACCCAGTACTTC. The chain has TRBV27 and TRBJ2-5, with TRBD2 as a possible D gene (6 bases). Germline V gene lookup returns CDR1 MNHEY and CDR2 SMNVEV (reference sequence). Trimming shortened V by 6 bases and J by 5 bases, and 13 bases separated the two germline ends. This CDR3 region has 13 residues.